Listed below are T cell receptor beta chains from one sample, sequenced in a study of blood T cell repertoires in COVID-19. Assay used: immunoSEQ multiplex PCR; TCRdb lists only in-frame clones, some missing. The sample records more than 85,000 clones, less than 90% being singletons. Specimen: peripheral blood. Receptor source: a man in his fifties or sixties with acute or convalescent COVID-19. Both conserved end residues are trimmed from each CDR3.

v_call cdr3_aa
TRBV7-4 ASSLARVGTVKYGYT
TRBV11-3 ASSPPSSYNEQF
TRBV24-1 ATSDFGDTQY
TRBV19 ASSWGTGQVNQPQH
TRBV5-8 ASSIQGAGGYGYT
TRBV6-2/TRBV6-3 ASSFRHYSSYEQY
TRBV6-5 ASSFRGRWDTQY
TRBV28 ASSFRAEAF
TRBV5-1 ASSLRGTDTQY
TRBV7-2 ASSTQGDTEAF
TRBV7-6 ASSQQGTGMSYEQY
TRBV29-1 SVEEQEGDTEAF
TRBV6-5 ASKDAGEVSEQY
TRBV11-2 ASSLGGLAVTDTQY
TRBV5-1 ASSLTGGLSSYNEQF
TRBV7-9 ASSSPGGSSYNSPLH
TRBV18 ASSEGSQPQH
TRBV6-1 ASSEATAARNQPQH
TRBV9 ASSVEGDGNTEAF
TRBV7-9 ASSQGGTEAF
TRBV7-9 ASSHQGLANNEQF
TRBV29-1 SLPDREPMEGEQY
TRBV11-3 ASSHSGFGEAF
TRBV11-3 ASSFGTSTNTIY
TRBV7-8 ASSPGEAINSPLH
TRBV4-2 ASSRGTSGSYEQY
TRBV12-3/TRBV12-4 ASSFVTSGYT
TRBV24-1 ATSGAGNQETQY
TRBV5-1 ASSYRAGQETQY
TRBV24-1 ATSDSSGSGDEQF